What follows are 17 T cell receptor beta chains derived from one specimen sequenced in a study of shared clonotypes between healthy human individuals. Clones were read by immunoSEQ multiplex PCR, and TCRdb kept only the in-frame ones, dropping some. The sample carries around 2.3 million clones, approximately 94% recorded once. The specimen sequenced was naive CD4+ T cells sorted from blood. Sample subset: CD45RA+ positively selected. These receptors were obtained from a man in his late teens or twenties in good health.

Note on this clone: The sample has other DNA sequences that encode this CDR3 too. The chain combines TRBV4-3 with TRBJ1-3; no clear D. CDR3 size: 15 residues. CDR1 is LGHNA, CDR2 YSLEER, per germline. With 0 bases removed from V and 1 base from J, the gap between germline ends came to 7 bases. CDR3 DNA sequence: TGCGCCAGCAGCCAAGAGGCGGGGTCTGGAAACACCATATATTTT. Encoded protein: CASSQEAGSGNTIYF.

V is TRBV10-2 and J is TRBJ2-3, with 14 bases identical to TRBD2. The V and J ends lost 6 bases and 6 bases, in that order; junction bases with no gene match: 8. The CDR3 runs 16 residues. Per the germline V gene, CDR1 is WSHSY and CDR2 is SAAADI. For the CDR3, the DNA is TGCGCCAGCAGCCTGGGGACTAGCGGGAGTGGGGATACGCAGTATTTT. It is translated as CASSLGTSGSGDTQYF.

The J gene is TRBJ2-6, the V gene TRBV30, with 7 bases lining up with TRBD1. The junction had 11 bases not matched to a gene; V was cut back by 3 bases and J by 0 bases. The CDR3 sequence is 18 residues long. CDR1 and CDR2 (germline): GTSNPN, SVGIG (reference sequence). CDR3 nucleotides: TGTGCCTGGAGCGGGTTGACAGGGCAGTCCTCTGGGGCCAACGTCCTGACTTTC. Amino acids: CAWSGLTGQSSGANVLTF.

The chain couples TRBV25-1 to TRBJ1-5; D not resolved. Germline V lookup: CDR1 MGHDK, CDR2 SYGVNS. The V gene lost 1 base and the J gene lost 1 base, with 5 bases spanning the gap. The CDR3 has 14 residues. CDR3 DNA sequence: TGTGCCAGCAGTGAATCGGGGAGCAATCAGCCCCAGCATTTT. This sequence encodes CASSESGSNQPQHF. The entire variable domain, with the rest obtained from reference TRBV25-1 and TRBJ1-5, is as follows: EADIYQTPRYLVIGTGKKITLECSQTMGHDKMYWYQQDPGMELHLIHYSYGVNSTEKGDLSSESTVSRIRTEHFPLTLESARPSHTSQYLCASSESGSNQPQHFGDGTRLSIL.

The genes are TRBV5-1 and TRBJ2-7; 11 bases agree with TRBD2. This CDR3 spans 13 amino acids. With V trimmed by 7 bases and J by 7 bases, 7 bases remained unmatched. Germline V gene data show CDR1 as SGHRS and CDR2 as YFSETQ. The CDR3 loop reads CASCTSGSPEQYF. The CDR3 DNA reads TGCGCCAGCTGTACTAGCGGGAGTCCTGAGCAGTACTTC.

The chain links TRBV5-1 to TRBJ1-3; TRBD1 is a possible D gene (5 bases). CDR3 length: 19 residues. The V end was cut by 2 bases, the J end by 0 bases, with 21 bases between. Germline V gene lookup returns CDR1 SGHRS and CDR2 YFSETQ. CDR3 bases: TGCGCCAGCAGCTTTTCGTCGATTCGTACAGGCAGCTCTGGAAACACCATATATTTT. It encodes CASSFSSIRTGSSGNTIYF.

The gene calls are TRBV6-1 and TRBJ2-7; 9 bases are a match to TRBD1. With 8 bases clipped from V and 3 bases from J, the junction kept 5 bases outside the gene matches. Germline V lookup: CDR1 MNHNS, CDR2 SASEGT. The CDR3 length is 13 residues. The CDR3 region is CASGDRAHYEQYF. CDR3 sequence (DNA): TGTGCCAGCGGGGACAGGGCGCACTACGAGCAGTACTTC.

This sequence joins TRBV7-9 and TRBJ2-7; TRBD1 aligns across 9 bases. CDR1 is SEHNR, CDR2 FQNEAQ, per germline (reference sequence). The length of the CDR3 is 13 residues. V gave up 5 bases and J gave up 4 bases; unmatched junction bases: 3. CDR3 bases: TGTGCCAGCAGCCCAGGGACAGGGTACGAGCAGTACTTC. Its translation: CASSPGTGYEQYF.

This chain connects TRBV10-3 to TRBJ1-3, with D possibly being TRBD1 (5 bases). Trimming took 4 bases from V and 2 from J, leaving 9 bases between them. The CDR3 length is 14 residues. The germline V gene has CDR1 ENHRY and CDR2 SYGVKD. CDR3 sequence: CAISAQGTGNTIYF. DNA of the CDR3: TGTGCCATCAGTGCGCAGGGAACTGGAAACACCATATATTTT.

To note about this clone: This same CDR3 is encoded by further DNA sequences in the sample. The chain joins TRBV6-5 to TRBJ1-2, with 9 bases matching TRBD1. Germline V gene data show CDR1 as MNHEY and CDR2 as SVGAGI. The CDR3 covers 14 residues. Trimming removed 5 bases from V and 4 bases from J; junction bases left unmatched: 5. The CDR3 sequence is CASSTTDRGYGYTF. The CDR3 region has the DNA TGTGCCAGCAGTACCACGGACAGGGGCTATGGCTACACCTTC.

A single count supports this clone. The chain joins TRBV11-2 to TRBJ1-2; maybe TRBD1 (6 bases). V lost 5 bases, J lost 4 bases, and 17 bases lay in between. Germline CDR1 is SGHAT and CDR2 is FQNNGV. The CDR3 covers 15 residues. As DNA, the CDR3 is TGTGCCAGCAGCCCAGGGGCAGGGGAGGGCTATGGCTACACCTTC. It yields the protein CASSPGAGEGYGYTF.

The chain couples TRBV6-5 to TRBJ1-1, with a weak D call TRBD1 (5 bases). The CDR3 consists of 15 residues. CDR1 is MNHEY, CDR2 SVGAGI, per germline. Trimming took 5 bases from V and 0 from J, leaving 13 bases between them. The CDR3 here is CASSGAGRLNTEAFF. The CDR3 DNA reads TGTGCCAGCAGTGGGGCGGGACGATTGAACACTGAAGCTTTCTTT.

The rearrangement links TRBV2 to TRBJ2-6, with D unclear. Germline CDR1 SNHLY, CDR2 FYNNEI. V was pared by 10 bases and J by 2 bases, with 12 bases between. The CDR3 spans 14 residues. The CDR3 nucleotides read TGTGCCACTTCGGACGCTACTGGGGCCAACGTCCTGACTTTC. This gives the protein CATSDATGANVLTF. The whole variable domain, filled in from reference TRBV2 and TRBJ2-6, reads EPEVTQTPSHQVTQMGQEVILRCVPISNHLYFYWYRQILGQKVEFLVSFYNNEISEKSEIFDDQFSVERPDGSNFTLKIRSTKLEDSAMYFCATSDATGANVLTFGAGSRLTVL.

The rearrangement joins TRBV19 to TRBJ1-1; 7 nucleotides match TRBD1. The CDR3 is 14 residues long. CDR1 LNHDA and CDR2 SQIVND come from the germline V gene (reference sequence). After removal of 6 bases from V and 1 base from J, the junction contained 5 bases not matched to a gene. CDR3 coding DNA: TGTGCCAGTAGGACAGGGTATGCGAACACTGAAGCTTTCTTT. It specifies CASRTGYANTEAFF.

The chain links TRBV29-1 to TRBJ1-3; 8 nucleotides match TRBD1. V shed 3 bases, J shed 7 bases, and the junction held 11 bases outside the gene matches. CDR1 is SQVTM, CDR2 ANQGSEA, per germline. The CDR3 runs 15 residues. The CDR3 DNA is TGCAGCGTTGATCGGGTCAGGGGGCAAAGGAACACCATATATTTT. Encoded protein: CSVDRVRGQRNTIYF.

The chain has TRBV4-3 and TRBJ1-4, with 11 bases identical to TRBD1. This CDR3 is 15 amino acids long. Looked up from germline, CDR1 is LGHNA and CDR2 is YSLEER. The V segment lost 4 bases and the J segment 5 bases; nucleotides outside the gene matches: 3. The CDR3 spells CASSLGDRGNEKLFF. The CDR3 region has the DNA TGCGCCAGCAGCCTTGGGGACAGGGGGAATGAAAAACTGTTTTTT.

The rearrangement joins TRBV30 to TRBJ1-5, with unresolved D. Per germline, CDR1 GTSNPN and CDR2 SVGIG (reference sequence). Trimming left V 2 bases short and J 3 bases short, with 5 bases between. This CDR3 has 12 amino acids. In DNA form, the CDR3 reads TGTGCCTGGAGTTTGGACAATCAGCCCCAGCATTTT. It yields the protein CAWSLDNQPQHF.